These 32 T cell receptor beta chains originate from one sample sequenced in a study of OX40 agonist ivuxolimab in advanced cancers. Generated by immunoSEQ multiplex PCR, the TCRdb table keeps only in-frame clones and is missing some. Here the sample spans about 48,000 clones, approximately 90% being singletons. The source material was CD4+ or CD8+ T cells sorted from blood, sampled in a trial of the OX40 agonist ivuxolimab. These receptors came from an adult with an advanced solid tumor such as melanoma, head and neck, liver or kidney cancer.

The rearrangement uses TRBV5-3 and TRBJ1-2, with D possibly being TRBD1 (5 bases). TRBV5-3 is marked as an open reading frame, function uncertain. The CDR3 is 12 residues long. V was pared by 9 bases and J by 9 bases, with 18 bases between. The CDR3 reads CATPRVFSCYTF. CDR3 DNA: TGTGCCACCCCCAGGGTGTTTTCTTGCTACACCTTC.

CDR3 amino acids: CASSVDSGGPDGYTF. CDR3 DNA: TGTGCCAGCAGCGTAGATAGCGGGGGGCCGGATGGCTACACCTTC. The chain is built from TRBV9 and TRBJ1-2; perhaps TRBD1 as D (6 bases). Germline CDR1 SGDLS, CDR2 YYNGEE. V lost 0 bases and J 6 bases, leaving 15 bases between the germline ends. The CDR3 extends over 15 amino acids.

The chain employs TRBV9 and TRBJ2-1; D may be TRBD1 (6 bases). Germline loops: CDR1 SGDLS, CDR2 YYNGEE. Trimming cost V 0 bases and J 4 bases, with 11 bases left between them. The CDR3 is 15 residues long. The CDR3 DNA reads as TGTGCCAGCAGCGTAGCCGGGACACTTTACAATGAGCAGTTCTTC. This sequence encodes CASSVAGTLYNEQFF.

This clone has a handful of counts. The chain uses TRBV19 and TRBJ1-1, with D possibly TRBD1 on 6 matching bases. V lost 1 base, J lost 1 base, and 10 bases lay in between. Germline CDR1 is LNHDA and CDR2 is SQIVND (reference sequence). The length of the CDR3 is 15 residues. CDR3 sequence (DNA): TGTGCCAGTAGTATAGGGGGGCAAGGGAACACTGAAGCTTTCTTT. Amino acids: CASSIGGQGNTEAFF.

The genes are TRBV4-3 and TRBJ1-3; D gene ambiguous. The CDR3 is 14 residues long. V lost 1 base to trimming and J lost 5 bases, with 9 bases between them. CDR1 is LGHNA, CDR2 YSLEER, per germline. CDR3 sequence: CASSQVVYRNTIYF. The CDR3 region has the DNA TGCGCCAGCAGCCAAGTAGTTTACCGAAACACCATATATTTT.

This chain's CDR3 is CAWSVWHPPNYGYTF. In DNA form, the CDR3 reads TGTGCCTGGAGTGTATGGCACCCTCCAAACTATGGCTACACCTTC. This rearrangement joins TRBV30 to TRBJ1-2; D gene ambiguous. With 0 bases removed from V and 2 bases from J, the gap between germline ends came to 13 bases. The V gene's germline CDR1 is GTSNPN and CDR2 SVGIG (reference sequence). This CDR3 region has 15 residues.

The chain combines TRBV4-3 with TRBJ2-7; tentatively, D is TRBD1 (6 bases). Germline loops: CDR1 LGHNA, CDR2 YSLEER. Between the trimmed V and J ends, which lost 1 base and 2 bases, there was a span of 12 bases. The CDR3 sequence is 15 residues long. CDR3 nucleotides: TGCGCCAGCAGCCAAGCCCTAGGACAGACCTACGAGCAGTACTTC. Protein sequence: CASSQALGQTYEQYF.

CDR3 DNA sequence: TGTGCCAGCAGCGAGCCAGCGGGGGGGATTTTTAACACAGATACGCAGTATTTT. It encodes CASSEPAGGIFNTDTQYF. V and J are TRBV9 and TRBJ2-3; 10 nucleotides match TRBD2. V lost 3 bases and J lost 2; bases outside the gene matches: 12. The CDR3 consists of 18 residues. From germline, CDR1 is SGDLS and CDR2 YYNGEE.

The V gene is TRBV11-3, the J gene TRBJ2-7; no clear D gene. V was trimmed by 7 bases and J by 5 bases, leaving 12 bases between them. Per germline, CDR1 SGHNT and CDR2 YENEEA. The CDR3 extends over 12 amino acids. Here the CDR3 reads CASNGGFHEQYF. The DNA for the CDR3 is TGTGCCAGCAACGGCGGATTCCACGAGCAGTACTTC.

The rearrangement joins TRBV9 to TRBJ1-3; no clear D. V was trimmed by 0 bases and J by 7 bases, leaving 14 bases between them. The CDR3 has 15 amino acids. The germline V gene has CDR1 SGDLS and CDR2 YYNGEE. CDR3 protein: CASSVGADPGNTIYF. In DNA form, the CDR3 reads TGTGCCAGCAGCGTAGGTGCGGACCCCGGGAACACCATATATTTT.

CDR3 in amino acids: CASSSWTGEVYGYTF. The CDR3 region has the DNA TGTGCCAGCAGCTCTTGGACAGGGGAGGTCTATGGCTACACCTTC. The chain couples TRBV5-5 to TRBJ1-2, with 9 bases matching TRBD1. Germline V gene lookup returns CDR1 SGHKS and CDR2 YYEKEE (reference sequence). This CDR3 has 15 amino acids. V gave up 3 bases and J gave up 4 bases; unmatched junction bases: 7. Drawing the rest from reference TRBV5-5 and TRBJ1-2, the complete variable domain is DAGVTQSPTHLIKTRGQQVTLRCSPISGHKSVSWYQQVLGQGPQFIFQYYEKEERGRGNFPDRFSARQFPNYSSELNVNALLLGDSALYLCASSSWTGEVYGYTFGSGTRLTVV.

The J gene is TRBJ1-1, the V gene TRBV21-1. TRBV21-1 has pseudogene status. There are 19 residues in the CDR3. CDR3 residues: CASSKVSGEGEVVDTEAFF. In DNA, the CDR3 is TGTGCCAGCAGCAAAGTGTCTGGGGAAGGGGAGGTTGTGGACACTGAAGCTTTCTTT.

V gene TRBV9 combines with J gene TRBJ1-1; D gene uncertain. The CDR3 runs 12 residues. CDR1 is SGDLS, CDR2 YYNGEE, per germline. V lost 3 bases and J lost 0, with 3 bases in between. CDR3 region: CASSAMNTEAFF. CDR3 sequence (DNA): TGTGCCAGCAGCGCGATGAACACTGAAGCTTTCTTT.

This chain joins TRBV20-1 and TRBJ2-7; the D gene is possibly TRBD2 (6 bases). Trimming left V 0 bases short and J 6 bases short, with 6 bases between. CDR3 length: 11 residues. Germline CDR1 DFQATT, CDR2 SNEGSKA (reference sequence). The CDR3 protein is CSARDGSEQYF. CDR3 nucleotides: TGCAGTGCTAGAGACGGGAGCGAGCAGTACTTC.

This rearrangement joins TRBV11-2 to TRBJ1-5; D is uncertain. Germline V gives CDR1 SGHAT, CDR2 FQNNGV. Trimming shortened V by 1 base and J by 2 bases, and 9 bases separated the two germline ends. The CDR3 spans 15 residues. CDR3: CASSLAVGGNQPQHF. In DNA form, the CDR3 reads TGTGCCAGCAGCTTAGCGGTGGGTGGCAATCAGCCCCAGCATTTT.

The chain uses TRBV5-5 and TRBJ1-2; D is perhaps TRBD1 (5 bases). CDR3 length: 14 amino acids. V dropped 6 bases and J dropped 4 bases, with 16 bases sitting between them. Germline V CDR1 and CDR2: SGHKS, YYEKEE (reference sequence). The CDR3 bases are TGTGCCAGCAACCCCGACAGTATCTTCTATGGCTACACCTTC. Its protein product is CASNPDSIFYGYTF.

This clone was picked up a small number of times. J is TRBJ1-2 and V is TRBV7-9; D remains unclear. Germline assignment: CDR1 SEHNR and CDR2 FQNEAQ (reference sequence). The CDR3 totals 14 residues. V was trimmed by 4 bases and J by 8 bases, leaving 17 bases between them. The CDR3 spells CASSSTLQEGGYTF. For the CDR3, the DNA is TGTGCCAGCAGCTCTACTCTCCAAGAGGGAGGCTACACCTTC.

The chain carries TRBV19 and TRBJ2-1, with unresolved D. The CDR3 runs to 16 residues. Deletions cut 7 bases from V and 5 bases from J, with 21 bases between. Germline V gene sequence: CDR1 LNHDA, CDR2 SQIVND (reference sequence). The DNA for the CDR3 is TGTGCCAGTACCTCTCTCCTCTGGGATGTAGACAATGAGCAGTTCTTC. It is translated as CASTSLLWDVDNEQFF.

V and J are TRBV11-3 and TRBJ2-7; a weak D match, TRBD2 (6 bases). Trimming took off 2 bases at V and 2 bases at J, with 13 bases between the two ends. Germline V gene data show CDR1 as SGHNT and CDR2 as YENEEA. The CDR3 totals 15 residues. The CDR3 nucleotides are TGTGCCAGCAGCTTAAGTTTCGCTAGCGCCTACGAGCAGTACTTC. Amino acid sequence: CASSLSFASAYEQYF.

This chain links TRBV7-3 with TRBJ2-2; 10 bases match TRBD2. This CDR3 spans 15 amino acids. Per the germline V gene, CDR1 is SGHTA and CDR2 is FQGTGA. V lost 5 bases to trimming and J lost 6 bases; unmatched junction nucleotides: 6. The CDR3 DNA is TGTGCCAGCAGCCCGGGACTAGCGTACCCCGGGGAGCTGTTTTTT. It yields the protein CASSPGLAYPGELFF. The full variable domain, completed using reference TRBV7-3 and TRBJ2-2, is GAGVSQTPSNKVTEKGKYVELRCDPISGHTALYWYRQSLGQGPEFLIYFQGTGAADDSGLPNDRFFAVRPEGSVSTLKIQRTERGDSAVYLCASSPGLAYPGELFFGEGSRLTVL.

This clone was observed a few times. The rearrangement joins TRBV30 to TRBJ1-1, with 7 bases identical to TRBD1. This CDR3 has 14 residues. Germline assignment: CDR1 GTSNPN and CDR2 SVGIG (reference sequence). The V gene end was trimmed by 3 bases and the J gene end by 5 bases; junction bases not matched to a gene: 9. This chain's CDR3 is CAWSPDRVWTEAFF. The CDR3, as DNA: TGTGCCTGGAGCCCTGACAGGGTTTGGACTGAAGCTTTCTTT.

The rearrangement links TRBV6-4 to TRBJ2-3, with 7 bases lining up with TRBD2. The germline CDR1 and CDR2 sequences are MRHNA and SNTAGT. The CDR3 runs to 14 residues. Germline trimming cut 4 bases from V and 0 bases from J; bases unmatched to any gene: 1. The CDR3 loop reads CASSASGSTDTQYF. For the CDR3, the DNA is TGTGCCAGCAGTGCTAGCGGTAGCACAGATACGCAGTATTTT.

The rearrangement uses TRBV25-1 and TRBJ1-6; D is undetermined. The CDR3 runs to 13 residues. Trimming left V 2 bases short and J 8 bases short, with 7 bases between. The V gene's germline CDR1 is MGHDK and CDR2 SYGVNS. DNA of the CDR3: TGTGCCAGCAGTGAAAGTCTGTATTCACCCCTCCACTTT. As protein: CASSESLYSPLHF.

The chain combines TRBV5-4 with TRBJ1-1, with a weak D call TRBD1 (5 bases). The CDR3 extends over 11 amino acids. From germline, CDR1 is SGHNT and CDR2 YYREEE (reference sequence). V was shortened by 0 bases and J by 11 bases, with 8 bases between the two germline ends. CDR3 sequence: CASSLGGEAFF. As DNA, the CDR3 is TGTGCCAGCAGCTTGGGGGGCGAGGCTTTCTTT. The whole variable domain, filled in from reference TRBV5-4 and TRBJ1-1, reads ETGVTQSPTHLIKTRGQQVTLRCSSQSGHNTVSWYQQALGQGPQFIFQYYREEENGRGNFPPRFSGLQFPNYSSELNVNALELDDSALYLCASSLGGEAFFGQGTRLTVV.

The V gene is TRBV4-3, the J gene TRBJ1-5; D uncertain. V lost 0 bases and J lost 1, with 10 bases in between. The CDR3 is 16 residues long. The germline V gene has CDR1 LGHNA and CDR2 YSLEER. CDR3 residues: CASSQELTVSNQPQHF. The CDR3 bases are TGCGCCAGCAGCCAAGAGCTCACGGTAAGCAATCAGCCCCAGCATTTT.

The chain combines TRBV5-6 with TRBJ2-1; D gene unclear. This CDR3 contains 13 residues. CDR1 is SGHDT and CDR2 is YYEEEE in the germline V gene. V lost 1 base and J 5 bases, leaving 7 bases between the germline ends. The CDR3 bases are TGTGCCAGCAGCTTGTCGTTGAACAATGAGCAGTTCTTC. It is translated as CASSLSLNNEQFF.

This chain links TRBV9 with TRBJ2-2; D is unclear. There are 14 residues in the CDR3. The germline CDR1 and CDR2 sequences are SGDLS and YYNGEE. Between the trimmed V and J ends, which lost 0 bases and 1 base, there was a span of 4 bases. The DNA for the CDR3 is TGTGCCAGCAGCGTAGTCCTGAACACCGGGGAGCTGTTTTTT. Translation gives CASSVVLNTGELFF.

V usage is TRBV21-1 and J usage is TRBJ2-7; the DNA was not used to check the table's D call, TRBD1. TRBV21-1 is marked as a pseudogene. This CDR3 spans 18 amino acids. The CDR3 reads CASSKHDERDSYTYEQYF. In nucleotides, the CDR3 is TGTGCCAGCAGCAAACACGACGAGCGTGACAGTTACACCTACGAGCAGTACTTC.

V and J are TRBV5-1 and TRBJ2-7, with 8 bases matching TRBD1. J was trimmed by 5 bases and V by 10 bases; bases with no gene match: 11. The CDR3 totals 13 residues. Per the germline V gene, CDR1 is SGHRS and CDR2 is YFSETQ. The CDR3 sequence is CAGSPGGRDEQYF. CDR3 DNA sequence: TGCGCCGGATCCCCAGGGGGCCGGGACGAGCAGTACTTC.

The chain carries TRBV9 and TRBJ1-5; tentative D call: TRBD1 (5 bases). The length of the CDR3 is 14 residues. Germline V gives CDR1 SGDLS, CDR2 YYNGEE. Trimming stripped 4 bases from V and 0 bases from J, with 8 bases between. The DNA of the CDR3 is TGTGCCAGCAGCTCGGGGCTTAGCAATCAGCCCCAGCATTTT. It codes for CASSSGLSNQPQHF.

The chain couples TRBV19 to TRBJ2-7; 7 bases map to TRBD2. Germline V gives CDR1 LNHDA, CDR2 SQIVND (reference sequence). This CDR3 is built from 15 residues. The J segment lost 7 bases and the V segment lost 6 bases, leaving 15 bases of the junction unmatched. The CDR3 is CASRQTSAPKWEQYF. The CDR3 DNA sequence: TGTGCCAGTAGGCAAACTAGCGCCCCAAAGTGGGAGCAGTACTTC.

Only one count was recorded for this clone. V is TRBV9 and J is TRBJ2-5; 7 positions agree with TRBD2. The trim removed 4 bases at V and 5 bases at J, leaving 11 bases unmatched. Per germline, CDR1 SGDLS and CDR2 YYNGEE. This CDR3 comprises 15 residues. DNA of the CDR3: TGTGCCAGCAGCTCGAAGCGGGGTCGGCAGGAGACCCAGTACTTC. This translates into CASSSKRGRQETQYF.